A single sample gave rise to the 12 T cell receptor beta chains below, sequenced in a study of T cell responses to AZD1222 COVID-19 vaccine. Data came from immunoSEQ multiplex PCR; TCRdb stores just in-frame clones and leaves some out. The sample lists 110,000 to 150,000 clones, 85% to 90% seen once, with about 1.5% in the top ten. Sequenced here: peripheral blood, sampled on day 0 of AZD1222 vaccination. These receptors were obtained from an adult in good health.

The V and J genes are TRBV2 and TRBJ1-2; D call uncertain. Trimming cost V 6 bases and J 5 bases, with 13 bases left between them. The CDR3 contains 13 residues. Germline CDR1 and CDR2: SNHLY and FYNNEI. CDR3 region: CASSPVRSYGYTF. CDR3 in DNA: TGTGCCAGCAGCCCGGTCAGGTCATATGGCTACACCTTC.

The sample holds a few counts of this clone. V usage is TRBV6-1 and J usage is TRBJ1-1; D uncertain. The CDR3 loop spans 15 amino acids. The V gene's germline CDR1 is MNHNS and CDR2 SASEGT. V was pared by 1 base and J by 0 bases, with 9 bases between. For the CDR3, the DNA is TGTGCCAGCAGTGAAGATGGTAGCATGAACACTGAAGCTTTCTTT. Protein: CASSEDGSMNTEAFF.

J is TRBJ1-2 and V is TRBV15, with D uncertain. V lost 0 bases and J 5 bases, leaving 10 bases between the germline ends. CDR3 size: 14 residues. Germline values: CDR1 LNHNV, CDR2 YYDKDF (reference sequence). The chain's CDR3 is CATSRERGWYGYTF. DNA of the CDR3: TGTGCCACCAGCAGAGAGCGGGGATGGTATGGCTACACCTTC.

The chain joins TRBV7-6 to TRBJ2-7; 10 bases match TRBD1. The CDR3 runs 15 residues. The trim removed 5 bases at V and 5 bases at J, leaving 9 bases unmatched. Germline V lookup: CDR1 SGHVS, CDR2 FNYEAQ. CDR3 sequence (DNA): TGTGCCAGCAGCCCCCGGGACAGGGGTGTTGACGAGCAGTACTTC. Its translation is CASSPRDRGVDEQYF.

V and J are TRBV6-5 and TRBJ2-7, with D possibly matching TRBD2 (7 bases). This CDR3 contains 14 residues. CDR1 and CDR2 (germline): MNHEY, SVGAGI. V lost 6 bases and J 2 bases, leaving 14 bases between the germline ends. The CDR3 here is CASSPRGGPYEQYF. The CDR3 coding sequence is TGTGCCAGCAGCCCCCGCGGGGGCCCCTACGAGCAGTACTTC.

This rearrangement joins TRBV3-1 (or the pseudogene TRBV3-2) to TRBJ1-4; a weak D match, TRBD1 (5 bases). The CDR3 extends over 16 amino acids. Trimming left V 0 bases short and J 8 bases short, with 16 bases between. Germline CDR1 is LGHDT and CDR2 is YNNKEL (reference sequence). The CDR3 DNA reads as TGTGCCAGCAGCCAAGATGACTATGGGGGAAGGGAAAAACTGTTTTTT. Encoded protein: CASSQDDYGGREKLFF.

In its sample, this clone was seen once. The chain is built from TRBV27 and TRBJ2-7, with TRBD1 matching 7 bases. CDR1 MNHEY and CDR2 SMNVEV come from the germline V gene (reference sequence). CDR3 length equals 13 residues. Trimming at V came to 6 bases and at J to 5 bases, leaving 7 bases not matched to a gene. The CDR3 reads CASSRTGVHEQYF. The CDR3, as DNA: TGTGCCAGCAGCAGGACAGGCGTCCACGAGCAGTACTTC.

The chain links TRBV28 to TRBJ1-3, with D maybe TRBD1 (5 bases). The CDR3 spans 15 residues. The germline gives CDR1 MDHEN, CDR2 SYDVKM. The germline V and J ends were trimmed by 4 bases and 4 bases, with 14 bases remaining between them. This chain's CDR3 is CASSSPLGDGNTIYF. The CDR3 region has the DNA TGTGCCAGCAGTTCCCCGTTAGGGGACGGAAACACCATATATTTT.

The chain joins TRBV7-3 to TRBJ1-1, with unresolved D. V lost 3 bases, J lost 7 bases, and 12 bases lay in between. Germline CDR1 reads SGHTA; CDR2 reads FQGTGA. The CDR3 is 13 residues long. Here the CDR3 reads CASSLDWTGEAFF. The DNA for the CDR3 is TGTGCCAGCAGCTTGGATTGGACCGGTGAAGCTTTCTTT.

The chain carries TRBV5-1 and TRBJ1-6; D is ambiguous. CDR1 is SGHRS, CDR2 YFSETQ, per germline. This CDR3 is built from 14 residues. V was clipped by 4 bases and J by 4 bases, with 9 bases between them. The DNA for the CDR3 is TGCGCCAGCAGCACGGGCTCGTATAATTCACCCCTCCACTTT. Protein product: CASSTGSYNSPLHF.

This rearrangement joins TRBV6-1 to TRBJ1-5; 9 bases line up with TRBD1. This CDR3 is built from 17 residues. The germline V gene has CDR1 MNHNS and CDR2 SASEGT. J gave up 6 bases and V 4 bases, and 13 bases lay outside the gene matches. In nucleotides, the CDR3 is TGTGCCAGCAGTGCTTTAGGACAGGGGATATGGGTTCAGCCCCAGCATTTT. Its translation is CASSALGQGIWVQPQHF.

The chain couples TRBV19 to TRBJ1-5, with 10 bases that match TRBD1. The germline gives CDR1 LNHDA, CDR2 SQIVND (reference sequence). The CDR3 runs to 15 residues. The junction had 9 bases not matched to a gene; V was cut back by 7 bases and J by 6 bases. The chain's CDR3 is CASTDRDRGGQPQHF. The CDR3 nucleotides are TGTGCCAGTACGGACCGGGACAGGGGCGGTCAGCCCCAGCATTTT.